This T cell receptor beta chain was captured in a study of T cell responses to AZD1222 COVID-19 vaccine. Whole-study results and caveats: The sample set comprised mostly white British donors with more females, and clonal diversity was possibly underestimated. The span of vaccine-associated CD4 TCRs extended across spike, with dominance at 160-218 and 743-854. Nearly half of the spike-specific TCRs reportedly recognize variant regions that carry no mutations. Baseline seropositives among AZD1222 recipients totaled only five or six.

Only in-frame clones appear in the TCRdb table, and some are missing; sequencing was by immunoSEQ multiplex PCR. The table records 150,000 to 180,000 clones, under 95% of them present only once. Comment on this clone: Its antigen remains unknown.

Germline V gives CDR1 MNHEY, CDR2 SVGAGI. This CDR3 is 15 amino acids long. The trim removed 7 bases at V and 5 bases at J, leaving 7 bases unmatched. The chain is built from TRBV6-5 and TRBJ1-6; 8 positions match TRBD1. Sequencing was performed on peripheral blood, taken on day 0 of AZD1222 vaccination. This TCR came from an adult in good health. The DNA for the CDR3 is TGTGCCAGCAAGCGTACAGGGGGTCATAATTCACCCCTCCACTTT. Amino acids: CASKRTGGHNSPLHF.